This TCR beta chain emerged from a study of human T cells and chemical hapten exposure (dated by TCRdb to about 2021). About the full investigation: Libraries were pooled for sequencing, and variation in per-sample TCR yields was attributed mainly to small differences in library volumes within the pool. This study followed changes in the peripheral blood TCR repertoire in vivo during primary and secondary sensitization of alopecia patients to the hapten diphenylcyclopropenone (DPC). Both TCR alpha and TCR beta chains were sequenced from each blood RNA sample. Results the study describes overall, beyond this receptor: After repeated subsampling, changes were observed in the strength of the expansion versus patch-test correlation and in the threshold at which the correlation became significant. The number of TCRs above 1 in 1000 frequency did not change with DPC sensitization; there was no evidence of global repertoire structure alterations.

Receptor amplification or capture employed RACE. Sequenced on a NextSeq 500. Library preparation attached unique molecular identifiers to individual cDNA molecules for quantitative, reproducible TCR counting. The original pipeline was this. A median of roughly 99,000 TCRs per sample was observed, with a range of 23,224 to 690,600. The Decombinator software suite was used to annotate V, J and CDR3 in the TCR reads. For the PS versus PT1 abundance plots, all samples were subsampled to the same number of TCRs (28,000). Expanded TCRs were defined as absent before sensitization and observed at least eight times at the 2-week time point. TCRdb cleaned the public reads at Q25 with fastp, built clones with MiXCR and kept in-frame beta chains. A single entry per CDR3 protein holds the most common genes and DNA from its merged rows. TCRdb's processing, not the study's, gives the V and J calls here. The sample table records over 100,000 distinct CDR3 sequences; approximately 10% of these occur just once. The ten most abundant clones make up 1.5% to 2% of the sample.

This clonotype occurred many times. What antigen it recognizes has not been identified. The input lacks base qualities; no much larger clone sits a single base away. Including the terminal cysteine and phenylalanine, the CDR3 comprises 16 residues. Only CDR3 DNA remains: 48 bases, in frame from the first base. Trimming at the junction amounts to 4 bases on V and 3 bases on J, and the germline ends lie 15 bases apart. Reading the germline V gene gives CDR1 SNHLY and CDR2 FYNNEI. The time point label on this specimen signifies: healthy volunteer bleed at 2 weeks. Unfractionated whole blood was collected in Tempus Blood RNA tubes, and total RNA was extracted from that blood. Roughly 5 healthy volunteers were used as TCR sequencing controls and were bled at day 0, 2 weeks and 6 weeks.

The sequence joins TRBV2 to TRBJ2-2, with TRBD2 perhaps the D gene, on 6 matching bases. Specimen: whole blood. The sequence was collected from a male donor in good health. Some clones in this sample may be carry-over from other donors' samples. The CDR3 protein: CASSVLKASDTGELFF. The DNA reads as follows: TGTGCCAGCAGTGTCCTCAAGGCTAGCGACACCGGGGAGCTGTTTTTT.